Sequencing of this TCR beta chain was carried out in a study of a mutant IDH1 vaccine in newly diagnosed glioma. Study summary: Sex among treated patients split approximately 62% male, roughly 38% female; mean age was approximately 41 years.

Specified time point: week 47, end of study. Mutant IDH1 20-mer peptide, at 300 ug, made up each vaccine dose, with topical imiquimod. Astrocytomas found in donors were new, WHO grade 3 or 4, IDH1-mutant and ATRX-lost. Measured with immunoSEQ multiplex PCR; TCRdb has only the in-frame clones, and not every one. The data show tens of thousands of clones, about 75% seen once. This CDR3 spans 13 amino acids. Trimming removed 7 bases from V and 1 base from J, with 11 bases in between. CDR1 and CDR2 (germline): SGHRS, YFSETQ. Comments on this clone: Its antigen is not known.

The receptor's source is a man in his forties with glioma. The chain joins TRBV5-1 to TRBJ1-1, with no clear D. Sequencing was performed on PBMCs, taken from a glioma patient whose treatment included an IDH1 peptide vaccine. This CDR3 reads CASGPRGNTEAFF. In DNA form, the CDR3 reads TGCGCCAGCGGCCCCCGGGGGAACACTGAAGCTTTCTTT.